This entry lists 30 T cell receptor beta chains sequenced from one sample in a study of cytomegalovirus exposure and HLA in healthy donors. Primers included in the PCR were 60 Vbeta and 13 Jbeta primers. TCRdb keeps only in-frame clones here, not all; method: immunoSEQ multiplex PCR. Among around 300,000 clones listed, approximately 90% were seen once. The specimen was PBMCs. These receptors were obtained from a young woman in good health and CMV-seronegative.

The chain is built from TRBV10-2 and TRBJ1-2; 7 bases agree with TRBD1. The germline gives CDR1 WSHSY, CDR2 SAAADI. The CDR3 totals 16 residues. The V gene end was trimmed by 6 bases and the J gene end by 4 bases; junction bases not matched to a gene: 14. For the CDR3, the DNA is TGCGCCAGCAGCATGAGCCGGGACAGCAGGCCCTATGGCTACACCTTC. Protein sequence: CASSMSRDSRPYGYTF.

The genes are TRBV5-1 and TRBJ1-2, with 11 bases identical to TRBD1. Unmatched junction bases numbered 11, after V lost 5 bases and J lost 11 bases. The CDR3 has 14 residues. Germline loops: CDR1 SGHRS, CDR2 YFSETQ. CDR3 sequence reads: CASSPGQGGLRYTF. The CDR3 DNA reads as TGCGCCAGCAGTCCGGGACAGGGGGGCCTTAGGTACACCTTC.

The CDR3: CASRRTGGNQPQHF. CDR3 bases: TGTGCCAGCAGAAGGACAGGGGGAAATCAGCCCCAGCATTTT. The chain recombines TRBV6-6 with TRBJ1-5, with TRBD1 identical over 10 bases. V was clipped by 6 bases and J by 4 bases; unmatched bases: 3. The CDR3 covers 14 residues. Looked up from germline, CDR1 is MNHNY and CDR2 is SVGAGI (reference sequence).

The chain is built from TRBV7-9 and TRBJ1-3; 7 bases are shared with TRBD1. The CDR3 contains 15 residues. V lost 2 bases to trimming and J lost 3 bases; unmatched junction nucleotides: 4. Germline assignment: CDR1 SEHNR and CDR2 FQNEAQ (reference sequence). CDR3 DNA: TGTGCCAGCAGCTTACGGCAGGGGGGTGGAAACACCATATATTTT. Amino acid sequence: CASSLRQGGGNTIYF. The variable domain in full, completed from reference TRBV7-9 and TRBJ1-3, reads DTGVSQNPRHKITKRGQNVTFRCDPISEHNRLYWYRQTLGQGPEFLTYFQNEAQLEKSRLLSDRFSAERPKGSFSTLEIQRTEQGDSAMYLCASSLRQGGGNTIYFGEGSWLTVV.

The V gene is TRBV18, the J gene TRBJ1-5; weak D call: TRBD1 (5 bases). Germline V gives CDR1 KGHSH, CDR2 LQKENI. The CDR3 is 15 residues long. Trimming removed 2 bases from V and 3 bases from J, with 11 bases in between. The CDR3 here is CASSPVQATNQPQHF. CDR3 DNA: TGTGCCAGCTCACCAGTACAGGCTACCAATCAGCCCCAGCATTTT.

The chain combines TRBV30 with TRBJ2-1, with TRBD2 matching over 15 bases. V shed 2 bases, J shed 10 bases, and the junction held 6 bases outside the gene matches. CDR1 is GTSNPN, CDR2 SVGIG, per germline (reference sequence). The CDR3 spans 15 residues. The CDR3 DNA is TGTGCCTGGAGTTGGACTAGCGGGGGGGCGGGAGAGCAGTTCTTC. It codes for CAWSWTSGGAGEQFF.

This clone occurred a few times. The V call is TRBV18, the J call TRBJ2-1; 7 positions match TRBD1. The CDR3 extends over 13 amino acids. The V segment lost 7 bases and the J segment 5 bases; nucleotides outside the gene matches: 5. Germline CDR1 KGHSH, CDR2 LQKENI. The CDR3 nucleotides are TGTGCCAGCTACCCCGGGACAGACAATGAGCAGTTCTTC. Its protein is CASYPGTDNEQFF.

The chain links TRBV19 to TRBJ2-6, with 10 bases matching TRBD1. The CDR3 is made up of 21 amino acids. CDR1 LNHDA and CDR2 SQIVND come from the germline V gene (reference sequence). V was pared by 3 bases and J by 0 bases, with 14 bases of the junction left unmatched. The CDR3 bases are TGTGCCAGTAGTATCTCCGGGACAGGGGCCTTATTAAACTCTGGGGCCAACGTCCTGACTTTC. Protein sequence: CASSISGTGALLNSGANVLTF.

This sequence joins TRBV5-4 and TRBJ2-1, with 8 bases lining up with TRBD1. Germline CDR1 reads SGHNT; CDR2 reads YYREEE (reference sequence). The CDR3 spans 13 residues. Trimming took 4 bases from V and 9 from J; bases not matched to a gene: 6. The CDR3 spells CASSQTGGGEQFF. The CDR3 nucleotides read TGTGCCAGCAGCCAAACAGGGGGAGGTGAGCAGTTCTTC.

The chain has TRBV7-9 and TRBJ1-2; D unclear. V was pared by 2 bases and J by 4 bases, with 14 bases between. The CDR3 extends over 15 amino acids. Germline assignment: CDR1 SEHNR and CDR2 FQNEAQ (reference sequence). CDR3 region: CASSLSGAPVYGYTF. The CDR3 nucleotides read TGTGCCAGCAGCTTAAGCGGAGCCCCTGTCTATGGCTACACCTTC. The full variable domain, in which reference TRBV7-9 and TRBJ1-2 provide the parts outside the CDR3, is DTGVSQNPRHKITKRGQNVTFRCDPISEHNRLYWYRQTLGQGPEFLTYFQNEAQLEKSRLLSDRFSAERPKGSFSTLEIQRTEQGDSAMYLCASSLSGAPVYGYTFGSGTRLTVV.

This chain uses TRBV7-8 with TRBJ1-6; D is perhaps TRBD1 (6 bases). Germline values: CDR1 SGHVS, CDR2 FQNEAQ. CDR3 size: 15 residues. V was cut by 0 bases and J by 6 bases, with 9 bases left in between. DNA of the CDR3: TGTGCCAGCAGCTTAGCTCGGACAGCTAATTCACCCCTCCACTTT. Protein sequence: CASSLARTANSPLHF. The variable domain in full, completed from reference TRBV7-8 and TRBJ1-6, reads GAGVSQSPRYKVAKRGQDVALRCDPISGHVSLFWYQQALGQGPEFLTYFQNEAQLDKSGLPSDRFFAERPEGSVSTLKIQRTQQEDSAVYLCASSLARTANSPLHFGNGTRLTVT.

The chain uses TRBV9 and TRBJ2-5; the D gene is possibly TRBD1 (6 bases). Germline loops: CDR1 SGDLS, CDR2 YYNGEE. There are 15 residues in the CDR3. V was trimmed by 0 bases and J by 4 bases, leaving 13 bases between them. CDR3 sequence: CASSVEGRGSETQYF. Written as DNA, the CDR3 is TGTGCCAGCAGCGTAGAAGGCAGGGGCTCAGAGACCCAGTACTTC.

V is TRBV4-2 and J is TRBJ1-4; 12 positions agree with TRBD1. The CDR3 is made up of 15 amino acids. The trim removed 3 bases at V and 12 bases at J, leaving 8 bases unmatched. Germline loops: CDR1 LGHNA, CDR2 YNFKEQ. The CDR3 DNA is TGTGCCAGCAGCCAGACGGGACAGGGGGCGAGGGAACTGTTTTTT. Translated, it gives CASSQTGQGARELFF.

This clone occurred once. The chain carries TRBV11-2 and TRBJ1-1; 8 nucleotides match TRBD1. With V trimmed by 3 bases and J by 3 bases, 3 bases remained unmatched. Germline V lookup: CDR1 SGHAT, CDR2 FQNNGV. CDR3 length: 14 residues. CDR3 nucleotides: TGTGCCAGCAGCTTTCAGGGGGCGGACACTGAAGCTTTCTTT. This sequence encodes CASSFQGADTEAFF.

The chain carries TRBV4-1 and TRBJ1-2; TRBD1 agrees at 10 bases. The CDR3 sequence is 14 residues long. From germline, CDR1 is MGHRA and CDR2 YSYEKL. V lost 4 bases and J lost 8; bases outside the gene matches: 7. CDR3 protein: CASSRGQGGRGYTF. Written as DNA, the CDR3 is TGCGCCAGCAGCCGCGGACAGGGGGGTAGAGGCTACACCTTC.

V is TRBV5-4 and J is TRBJ2-2; weak D call: TRBD1 (5 bases). Germline V lookup: CDR1 SGHNT, CDR2 YYREEE (reference sequence). This CDR3 has 16 residues. Trimming cost V 5 bases and J 2 bases, with 16 bases left between them. The CDR3 reads CASSPKKDRNTGELFF. CDR3 bases: TGTGCCAGCAGTCCAAAAAAAGACAGAAACACCGGGGAGCTGTTTTTT.

The chain has TRBV5-8 and TRBJ2-3, with D maybe TRBD2 (5 bases). Trimming left V 0 bases short and J 1 base short, with 12 bases between. This CDR3 region has 16 residues. Germline V gene data show CDR1 as SGHTS and CDR2 as YDEGEE. In DNA, the CDR3 is TGTGCCAGCAGCTTGGGGTCGAAGAGGGGCACAGATACGCAGTATTTT. It encodes CASSLGSKRGTDTQYF.

This rearrangement joins TRBV18 to TRBJ1-6; D gene unclear. The ends were cut back, 3 bases at V and 10 bases at J, with 13 bases in the middle. Per the germline V gene, CDR1 is KGHSH and CDR2 is LQKENI. This CDR3 has 14 residues. The CDR3 spells CASSPGGVGSPLHF. As DNA, the CDR3 is TGTGCCAGCTCACCCGGCGGGGTTGGCTCACCCCTCCACTTT.

Comment on this clone: Additional DNA sequences in this sample encode the identical CDR3. The chain couples TRBV4-2 to TRBJ2-1; 16 bases are a match to TRBD2. The germline gives CDR1 LGHNA, CDR2 YNFKEQ. CDR3 length: 18 amino acids. V dropped 4 bases and J dropped 4; count of bases not matched to a gene: 7. CDR3 in DNA: TGTGCCAGCAGCCCTGGGACTAGCGGGGGGGCAATATACAATGAGCAGTTCTTC. Translation: CASSPGTSGGAIYNEQFF.

This chain joins TRBV19 and TRBJ1-3; no reliable D call. The V and J ends lost 7 bases and 4 bases respectively, with 20 bases between them. Germline V lookup: CDR1 LNHDA, CDR2 SQIVND (reference sequence). The CDR3 spans 16 residues. Written as DNA, the CDR3 is TGTGCCAGTACTATCAACGCCCTCGGGGAGGGAAACACCATATATTTT. This sequence encodes CASTINALGEGNTIYF.

The chain recombines TRBV30 with TRBJ1-6; no definite D call. V was pared by 4 bases and J by 0 bases, with 13 bases between. CDR1 is GTSNPN, CDR2 SVGIG, per germline (reference sequence). The CDR3 sequence is 16 residues long. The CDR3 nucleotides are TGTGCCTGGACCCCGCCGCGGCCCTCCTATAATTCACCCCTCCACTTT. Its translation: CAWTPPRPSYNSPLHF.

V gene TRBV29-1 combines with J gene TRBJ2-1; 7 bases are shared with TRBD1. The CDR3 is 12 residues long. Trimming at V came to 7 bases and at J to 4 bases, leaving 4 bases not matched to a gene. The V gene's germline CDR1 is SQVTM and CDR2 ANQGSEA. The CDR3 DNA sequence: TGCAGCGCTAAGACAGGGTACAATGAGCAGTTCTTC. This encodes CSAKTGYNEQFF.

In this sample, this clone turned up a few times. The chain couples TRBV18 to TRBJ2-1; 9 bases are a match to TRBD2. With V trimmed by 3 bases and J by 7 bases, 13 bases remained unmatched. Germline V gives CDR1 KGHSH, CDR2 LQKENI. The CDR3 extends over 17 amino acids. The CDR3 protein is CASSPEAGGGAGNEQFF. CDR3 bases: TGTGCCAGCTCACCGGAAGCCGGCGGGGGGGCCGGGAATGAGCAGTTCTTC.

The chain combines TRBV6-5 with TRBJ2-7; the match to TRBD1 covers 7 bases. Germline assignment: CDR1 MNHEY and CDR2 SVGAGI. CDR3 size: 14 residues. V dropped 6 bases and J dropped 4; count of bases not matched to a gene: 9. CDR3 in DNA: TGTGCCAGCAGGTCCCCGGGACAGAAATACGAGCAGTACTTC. Its translation: CASRSPGQKYEQYF.

The chain links TRBV6-1 to TRBJ1-1, with 7 bases identical to TRBD1. V was pared by 4 bases and J by 4 bases, with 3 bases of the junction left unmatched. The V gene's germline CDR1 is MNHNS and CDR2 SASEGT. This CDR3 region has 13 residues. CDR3 protein: CASSAQGSTEAFF. CDR3 in DNA: TGTGCCAGCAGTGCACAGGGGAGCACTGAAGCTTTCTTT.

V gene TRBV7-2 combines with J gene TRBJ2-1, with 14 nucleotides matching TRBD2. J was trimmed by 1 base and V by 5 bases; bases with no gene match: 7. The CDR3 has 18 amino acids. CDR1 SGHTA and CDR2 FQGNSA come from the germline V gene. The chain's CDR3 is CASSPGTSGGLSYNEQFF. Here the CDR3 DNA reads TGTGCCAGCAGCCCGGGGACTAGCGGGGGTTTGTCCTACAATGAGCAGTTCTTC.

The rearrangement joins TRBV6-5 to TRBJ2-7, with 8 bases that match TRBD2. This CDR3 is 14 amino acids long. Trimming took 4 bases from V and 4 from J; bases not matched to a gene: 6. Germline V CDR1 and CDR2: MNHEY, SVGAGI. DNA of the CDR3: TGTGCCAGCAGTTCACTAGCGGAGCTTTACGAGCAGTACTTC. Its translation is CASSSLAELYEQYF.

The rearrangement joins TRBV5-4 to TRBJ1-4; 11 bases map to TRBD1. Germline lookup yields CDR1 SGHNT and CDR2 YYREEE (reference sequence). V was clipped by 4 bases and J by 6 bases; unmatched bases: 5. This CDR3 region has 15 residues. CDR3 sequence: CASSPGGQGDEKLFF. The CDR3 DNA reads as TGTGCCAGCAGCCCCGGGGGACAGGGGGATGAAAAACTGTTTTTT. The full variable domain, rest sourced from reference TRBV5-4 and TRBJ1-4, is ETGVTQSPTHLIKTRGQQVTLRCSSQSGHNTVSWYQQALGQGPQFIFQYYREEENGRGNFPPRFSGLQFPNYSSELNVNALELDDSALYLCASSPGGQGDEKLFFGSGTQLSVL.

This chain uses TRBV5-6 with TRBJ2-7; 7 bases line up with TRBD1. This CDR3 is 16 amino acids long. V shed 0 bases and J 4 bases; nucleotides not matched to a gene: 10. CDR1 is SGHDT, CDR2 YYEEEE, per germline. The chain's CDR3 is CASSLGKGAPLYEQYF. CDR3 in DNA: TGTGCCAGCAGCTTGGGGAAGGGGGCGCCCCTTTACGAGCAGTACTTC.

V is TRBV2 and J is TRBJ2-7; 7 bases align to TRBD1. J was trimmed by 2 bases and V by 7 bases; bases with no gene match: 8. Germline CDR1 and CDR2: SNHLY and FYNNEI. The CDR3 runs to 14 residues. The CDR3 DNA follows: TGTGCCAGCATCTCCCCTAGGGGGCCCTACGAGCAGTACTTC. Residues: CASISPRGPYEQYF.